This T cell receptor beta chain was obtained from a study of PD-1 blockade in mismatch repair-deficient tumors. Study-level background: All were previously treated, progressing patients with eleven to twelve mismatch repair-deficient cancer types.

Germline lookup yields CDR1 MNHNY and CDR2 SVGAGI (reference sequence). The CDR3 covers 16 residues. Trimming removed 7 bases at V and 4 bases at J, with 19 bases between. Repertoires were generated with immunoSEQ multiplex PCR, while TCRdb's copy carries only in-frame clones and drops some. The sample lists under 150,000 clones; approximately 90% were seen once. This TCR was sampled from an adult with mismatch repair-deficient cancer. This sequence joins TRBV6-6 and TRBJ1-4; weak D call: TRBD1 (6 bases). Source: peripheral blood, taken 44 weeks after starting pembrolizumab. CDR3 sequence (DNA): TGTGCCAGCACCACCCTGAGGACAGCTCATAATGAAAAACTGTTTTTT. Amino acids: CASTTLRTAHNEKLFF.